This T cell receptor beta chain stems from a study of shared clonotypes between healthy human individuals. About the research overall: The donors, a couple of women and three men, were aged 18 to 49.

A remark on this clone: Other nucleotide sequences in the sample specify the same CDR3.

Deep was the level used in running the assay. Under the authors' procedure: In the immunoSEQ data, sequences were junction-only and lacked quality scores, so filtering differed. Profiled with immunoSEQ multiplex PCR; TCRdb holds only in-frame clones, not every one. V and J calls and clone size come straight from that table; D and trimming were deduced from the DNA. Among about 530,000 clones listed, approximately 79% were seen once. This sequence originates from a woman between 35 and 50 years old in good health. Some clones in this sample may be carry-over from other donors' samples. Sequencing input: PBMCs.

The CDR3, as DNA: TGTGCCTGGAGTGTGGTAAGCAATCAGCCCCAGCATTTT. Protein product: CAWSVVSNQPQHF. The J gene is TRBJ1-5, the V gene TRBV30; D ambiguous. This CDR3 region has 13 residues. Germline V gene sequence: CDR1 GTSNPN, CDR2 SVGIG (reference sequence). Trimming left V 0 bases short and J 1 base short, with 4 bases between.